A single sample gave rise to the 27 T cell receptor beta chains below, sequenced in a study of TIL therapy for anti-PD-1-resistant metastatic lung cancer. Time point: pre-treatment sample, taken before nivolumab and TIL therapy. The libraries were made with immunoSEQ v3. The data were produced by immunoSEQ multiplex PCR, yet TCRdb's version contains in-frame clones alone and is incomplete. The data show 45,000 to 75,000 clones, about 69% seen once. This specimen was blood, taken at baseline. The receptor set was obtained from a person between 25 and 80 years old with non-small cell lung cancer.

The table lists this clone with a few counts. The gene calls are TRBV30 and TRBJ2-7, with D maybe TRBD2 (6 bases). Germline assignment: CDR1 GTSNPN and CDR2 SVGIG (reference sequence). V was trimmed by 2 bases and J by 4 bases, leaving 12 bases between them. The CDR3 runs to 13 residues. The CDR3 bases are TGTGCCTGGAGTCCCGGGAGTAGTTACGAGCAGTACTTC. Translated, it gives CAWSPGSSYEQYF.

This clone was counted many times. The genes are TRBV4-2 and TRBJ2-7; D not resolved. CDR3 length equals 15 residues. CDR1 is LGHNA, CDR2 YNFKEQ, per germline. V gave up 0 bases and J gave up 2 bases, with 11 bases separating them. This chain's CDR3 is CASSQDSLGTYEQYF. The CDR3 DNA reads TGTGCCAGCAGCCAAGATAGCCTAGGGACCTACGAGCAGTACTTC.

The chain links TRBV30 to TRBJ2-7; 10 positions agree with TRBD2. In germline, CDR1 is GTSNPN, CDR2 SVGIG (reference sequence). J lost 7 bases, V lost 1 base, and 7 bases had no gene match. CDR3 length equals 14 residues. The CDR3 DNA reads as TGTGCCTGGAGTGCAGGAGCGGGAGGGTGGGAGCAGTACTTC. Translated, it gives CAWSAGAGGWEQYF.

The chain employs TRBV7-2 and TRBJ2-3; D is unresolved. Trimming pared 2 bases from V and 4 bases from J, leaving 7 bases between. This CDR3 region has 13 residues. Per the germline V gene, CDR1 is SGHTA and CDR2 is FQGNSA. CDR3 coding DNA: TGTGCCAGCAGCTTAAATCTTCCAGATACGCAGTATTTT. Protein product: CASSLNLPDTQYF. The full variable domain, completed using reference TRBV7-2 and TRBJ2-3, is GAGVSQSPSNKVTEKGKDVELRCDPISGHTALYWYRQSLGQGLEFLIYFQGNSAPDKSGLPSDRFSAERTGGSVSTLTIQRTQQEDSAVYLCASSLNLPDTQYFGPGTRLTVL.

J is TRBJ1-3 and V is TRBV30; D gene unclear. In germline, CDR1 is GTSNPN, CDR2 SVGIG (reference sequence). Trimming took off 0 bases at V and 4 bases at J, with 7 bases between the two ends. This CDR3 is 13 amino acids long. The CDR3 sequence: CAWSVRRGNTIYF. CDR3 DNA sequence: TGTGCCTGGAGTGTAAGAAGGGGAAACACCATATATTTT. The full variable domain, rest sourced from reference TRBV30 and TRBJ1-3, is SQTIHQWPATLVQPVGSPLSLECTVEGTSNPNLYWYRQAAGRGLQLLFYSVGIGQISSEVPQNLSASRPQDRQFILSSKKLLLSDSGFYLCAWSVRRGNTIYFGEGSWLTVV.

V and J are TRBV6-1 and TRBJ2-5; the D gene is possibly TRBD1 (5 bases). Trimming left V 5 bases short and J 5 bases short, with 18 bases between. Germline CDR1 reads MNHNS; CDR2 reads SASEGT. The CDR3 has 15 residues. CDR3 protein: CASSSQRRVGETQYF. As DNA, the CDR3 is TGTGCCAGCAGTTCCCAACGCAGGGTTGGGGAGACCCAGTACTTC.

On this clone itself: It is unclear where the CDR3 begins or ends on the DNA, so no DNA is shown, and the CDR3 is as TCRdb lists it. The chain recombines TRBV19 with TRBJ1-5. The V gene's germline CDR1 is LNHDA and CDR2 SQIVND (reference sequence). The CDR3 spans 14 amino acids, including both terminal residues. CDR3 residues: CASKDFRGNQPQHF.

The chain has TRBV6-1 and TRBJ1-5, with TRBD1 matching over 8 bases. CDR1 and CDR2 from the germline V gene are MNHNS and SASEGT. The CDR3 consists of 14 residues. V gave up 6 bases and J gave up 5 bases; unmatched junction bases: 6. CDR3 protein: CASSQTGEDQPQHF. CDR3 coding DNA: TGTGCCAGCAGCCAGACAGGGGAGGATCAGCCCCAGCATTTT.

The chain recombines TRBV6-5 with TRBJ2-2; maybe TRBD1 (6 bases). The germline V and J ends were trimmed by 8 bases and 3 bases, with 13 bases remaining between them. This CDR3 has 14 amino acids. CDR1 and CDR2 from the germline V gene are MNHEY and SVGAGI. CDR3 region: CASSWAGDTGELFF. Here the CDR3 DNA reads TGTGCCAGCTCGTGGGCAGGGGACACCGGGGAGCTGTTTTTT.

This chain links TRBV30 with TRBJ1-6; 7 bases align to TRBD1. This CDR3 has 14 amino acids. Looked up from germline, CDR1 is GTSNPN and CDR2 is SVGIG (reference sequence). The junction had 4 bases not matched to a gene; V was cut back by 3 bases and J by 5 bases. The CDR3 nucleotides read TGTGCCTGGAGGGGGACAGCAAATAATTCACCCCTCCACTTT. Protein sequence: CAWRGTANNSPLHF.

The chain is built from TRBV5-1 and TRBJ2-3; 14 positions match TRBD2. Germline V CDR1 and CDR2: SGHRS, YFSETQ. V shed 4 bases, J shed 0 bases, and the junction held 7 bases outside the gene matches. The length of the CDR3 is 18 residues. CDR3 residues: CASSTGLAGVASTDTQYF. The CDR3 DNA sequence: TGCGCCAGCAGCACGGGACTAGCGGGAGTAGCTAGCACAGATACGCAGTATTTT. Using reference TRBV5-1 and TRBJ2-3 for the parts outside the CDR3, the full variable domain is KAGVTQTPRYLIKTRGQQVTLSCSPISGHRSVSWYQQTPGQGLQFLFEYFSETQRNKGNFPGRFSGRQFSNSRSEMNVSTLELGDSALYLCASSTGLAGVASTDTQYFGPGTRLTVL.

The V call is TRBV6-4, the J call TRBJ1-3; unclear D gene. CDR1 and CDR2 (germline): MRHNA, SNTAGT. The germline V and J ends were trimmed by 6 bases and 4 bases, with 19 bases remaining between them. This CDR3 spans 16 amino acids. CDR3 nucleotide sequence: TGTGCCAGCAGACGATTAGGGCGTTATGTGGGAAACACCATATATTTT. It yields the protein CASRRLGRYVGNTIYF.

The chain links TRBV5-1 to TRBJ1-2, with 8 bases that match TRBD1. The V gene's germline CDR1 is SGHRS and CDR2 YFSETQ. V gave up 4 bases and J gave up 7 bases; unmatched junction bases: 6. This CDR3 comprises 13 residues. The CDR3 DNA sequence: TGCGCCAGCAGCACCGAAACAGGGGGTGGCTACACCTTC. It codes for CASSTETGGGYTF. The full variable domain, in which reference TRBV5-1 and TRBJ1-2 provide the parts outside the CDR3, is KAGVTQTPRYLIKTRGQQVTLSCSPISGHRSVSWYQQTPGQGLQFLFEYFSETQRNKGNFPGRFSGRQFSNSRSEMNVSTLELGDSALYLCASSTETGGGYTFGSGTRLTVV.

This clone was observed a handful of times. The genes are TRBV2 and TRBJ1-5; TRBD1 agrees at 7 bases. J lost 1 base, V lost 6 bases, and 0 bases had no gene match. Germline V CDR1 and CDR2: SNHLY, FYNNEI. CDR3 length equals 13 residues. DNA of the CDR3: TGTGCCAGCAGGGACAGGAGCAATCAGCCCCAGCATTTT. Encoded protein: CASRDRSNQPQHF.

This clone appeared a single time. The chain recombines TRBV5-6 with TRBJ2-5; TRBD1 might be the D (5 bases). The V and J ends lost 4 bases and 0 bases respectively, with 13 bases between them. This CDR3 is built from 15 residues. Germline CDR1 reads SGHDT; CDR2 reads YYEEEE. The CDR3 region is CASSPLTAYQETQYF. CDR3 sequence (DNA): TGTGCCAGCAGCCCCTTGACAGCGTACCAAGAGACCCAGTACTTC.

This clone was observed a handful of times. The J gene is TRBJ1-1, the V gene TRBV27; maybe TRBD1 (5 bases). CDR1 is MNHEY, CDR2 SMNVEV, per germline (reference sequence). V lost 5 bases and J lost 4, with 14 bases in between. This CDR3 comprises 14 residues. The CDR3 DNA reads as TGTGCCAGCAGTCTGTTCTGGGGCGGCACTGAAGCTTTCTTT. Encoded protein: CASSLFWGGTEAFF.

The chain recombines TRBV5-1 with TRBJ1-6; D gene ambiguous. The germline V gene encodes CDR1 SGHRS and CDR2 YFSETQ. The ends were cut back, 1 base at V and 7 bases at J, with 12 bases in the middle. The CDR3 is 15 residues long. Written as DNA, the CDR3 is TGCGCCAGCAGCTTGAGCGAACCCCAGAATTCACCCCTCCACTTT. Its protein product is CASSLSEPQNSPLHF.

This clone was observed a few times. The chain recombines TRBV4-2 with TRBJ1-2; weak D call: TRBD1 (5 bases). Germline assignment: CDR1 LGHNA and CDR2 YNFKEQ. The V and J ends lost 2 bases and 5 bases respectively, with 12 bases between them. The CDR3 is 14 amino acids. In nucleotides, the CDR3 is TGTGCCAGCAGCCAACAGGGCTGGGAGTATGGCTACACCTTC. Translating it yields CASSQQGWEYGYTF.

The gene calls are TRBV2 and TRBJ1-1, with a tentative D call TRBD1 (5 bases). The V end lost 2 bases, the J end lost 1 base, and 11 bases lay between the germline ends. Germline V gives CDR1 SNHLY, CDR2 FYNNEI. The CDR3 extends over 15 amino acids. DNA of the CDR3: TGTGCCAGCAGTGAACAGGGACCAAAGAACACTGAAGCTTTCTTT. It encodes CASSEQGPKNTEAFF.

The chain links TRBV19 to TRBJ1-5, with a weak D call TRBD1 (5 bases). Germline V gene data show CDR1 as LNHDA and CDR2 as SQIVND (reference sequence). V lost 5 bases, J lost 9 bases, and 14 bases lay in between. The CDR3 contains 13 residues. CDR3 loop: CASSEQAGLPQHF. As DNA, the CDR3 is TGTGCCAGTAGTGAACAGGCGGGGCTGCCCCAGCATTTT.

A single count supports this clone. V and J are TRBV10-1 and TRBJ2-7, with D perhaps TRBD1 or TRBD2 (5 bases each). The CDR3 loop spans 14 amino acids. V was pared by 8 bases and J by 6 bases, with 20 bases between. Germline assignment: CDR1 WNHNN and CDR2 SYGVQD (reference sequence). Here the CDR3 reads CASLKGGGSGEQYF. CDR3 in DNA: TGCGCCAGCTTGAAGGGTGGGGGAAGCGGCGAGCAGTACTTC.

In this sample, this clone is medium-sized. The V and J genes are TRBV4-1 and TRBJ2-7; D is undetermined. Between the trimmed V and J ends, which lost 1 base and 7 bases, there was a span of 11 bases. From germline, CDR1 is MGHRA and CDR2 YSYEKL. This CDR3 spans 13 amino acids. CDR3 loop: CASSQVGSREQYF. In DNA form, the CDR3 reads TGCGCCAGCAGCCAAGTAGGATCCCGGGAGCAGTACTTC.

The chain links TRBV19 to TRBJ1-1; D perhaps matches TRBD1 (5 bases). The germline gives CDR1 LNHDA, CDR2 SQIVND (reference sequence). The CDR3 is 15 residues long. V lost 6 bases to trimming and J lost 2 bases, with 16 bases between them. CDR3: CASSHRWTQNTEAFF. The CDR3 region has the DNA TGTGCCAGTAGCCACCGATGGACACAAAACACTGAAGCTTTCTTT.

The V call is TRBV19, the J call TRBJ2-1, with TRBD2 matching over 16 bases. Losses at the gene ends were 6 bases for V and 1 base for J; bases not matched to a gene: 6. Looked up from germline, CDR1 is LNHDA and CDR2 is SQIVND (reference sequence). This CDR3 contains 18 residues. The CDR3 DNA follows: TGTGCCAGTAGCCCCCGGGGACTAGCGGGAGGGTCCTACAATGAGCAGTTCTTC. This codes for CASSPRGLAGGSYNEQFF. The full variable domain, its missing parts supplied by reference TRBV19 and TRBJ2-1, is DGGITQSPKYLFRKEGQNVTLSCEQNLNHDAMYWYRQDPGQGLRLIYYSQIVNDFQKGDIAEGYSVSREKKESFPLTVTSAQKNPTAFYLCASSPRGLAGGSYNEQFFGPGTRLTVL.

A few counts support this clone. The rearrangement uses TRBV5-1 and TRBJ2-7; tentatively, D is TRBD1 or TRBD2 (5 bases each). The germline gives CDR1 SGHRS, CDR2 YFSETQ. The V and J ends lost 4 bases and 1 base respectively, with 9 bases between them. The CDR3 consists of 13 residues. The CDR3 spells CASSPGPSYEQYF. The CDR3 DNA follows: TGCGCCAGCAGCCCGGGACCTTCCTACGAGCAGTACTTC.

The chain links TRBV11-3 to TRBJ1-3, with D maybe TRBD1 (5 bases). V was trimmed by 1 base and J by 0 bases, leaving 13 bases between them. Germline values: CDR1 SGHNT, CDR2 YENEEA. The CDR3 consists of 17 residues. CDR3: CASSLAPVGGSGNTIYF. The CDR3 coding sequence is TGTGCCAGCAGCTTAGCCCCCGTGGGGGGCTCTGGAAACACCATATATTTT.

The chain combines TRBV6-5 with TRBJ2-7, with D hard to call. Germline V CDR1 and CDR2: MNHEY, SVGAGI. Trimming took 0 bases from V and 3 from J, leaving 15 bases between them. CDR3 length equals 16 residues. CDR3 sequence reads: CASSYSRRQWGYEQYF. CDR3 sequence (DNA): TGTGCCAGCAGTTACTCGAGGCGGCAGTGGGGCTACGAGCAGTACTTC.